These 23 T cell receptor beta chains were sequenced from one sample in a study of tumor-infiltrating lymphocytes in primary liver carcinoma. Making TCR beta cDNA involved approximately 510 ng total RNA and a constant-region primer. Libraries covering TCR beta were generated through three nested multiplex PCR rounds (using a slightly modified ARM-PCR). Investigators reported that the first two PCR rounds, at roughly 10 cycles each, used TRBV1-TRBV30 forward primers with a C-beta reverse primer. TCRdb re-called the multiplex PCR reads with MiXCR, one entry per CDR3 protein. The sample shows some 180,000 distinct CDR3 sequences, about 60% of them seen only once. The authors took blood RNA from unsorted whole blood and also extracted germline DNA. Material: peripheral blood. These receptors all stem from a man aged 40-49 years with primary liver carcinoma and hepatitis B virus infection.

This clonotype was recorded many times. This rearrangement joins TRBV6-1 to TRBJ1-1; D is unclear. Per germline, CDR1 MNHNS and CDR2 SASEGT. Trimming stripped 4 bases from V and 3 bases from J, with 12 bases between. The CDR3 runs 14 residues. The CDR3 sequence is CASSVVPKDTEAFF. CDR3 nucleotide sequence: TGTGCCAGCAGTGTGGTCCCGAAGGACACTGAAGCTTTCTTT.

This chain uses TRBV10-3 with TRBJ2-5; no firm D call. The germline V gene encodes CDR1 ENHRY and CDR2 SYGVKD. Trimming took off 10 bases at V and 2 bases at J, with 11 bases between the two ends. The CDR3 loop spans 12 amino acids. The CDR3 coding sequence is TGTGCCACCTCACACATTCAAGAGACCCAGTACTTC. Its protein product is CATSHIQETQYF.

This sequence joins TRBV5-5 and TRBJ2-1; TRBD1 matches 7 bases. CDR3 length: 17 amino acids. V gave up 3 bases and J gave up 6 bases; unmatched junction bases: 15. CDR1 is SGHKS and CDR2 is YYEKEE in the germline V gene (reference sequence). CDR3 amino acids: CASSSKGRQGLLNEQFF. Written as DNA, the CDR3 is TGTGCCAGCAGCTCCAAGGGACGACAGGGCCTTCTCAATGAGCAGTTCTTC.

This clonotype has a handful of counts. The CDR3 spells CASSPLAGADEQFF. The CDR3 DNA sequence: TGTGCCAGCAGTCCGTTAGCGGGAGCGGATGAGCAGTTCTTC. V usage is TRBV6-5 and J usage is TRBJ2-1; TRBD2 agrees at 9 bases. J gave up 8 bases and V 5 bases, and 7 bases lay outside the gene matches. This CDR3 region has 14 residues. CDR1 and CDR2 (germline): MNHEY, SVGAGI.

This clonotype was recorded a few times. The chain recombines TRBV5-6 with TRBJ2-3; 11 nucleotides align to TRBD2. Germline assignment: CDR1 SGHDT and CDR2 YYEEEE. Losses at the gene ends were 3 bases for V and 5 bases for J; bases not matched to a gene: 8. This CDR3 has 16 amino acids. The CDR3 protein is CASSSRLAGIGDTQYF. The CDR3 DNA reads as TGTGCCAGCAGCTCCCGACTAGCGGGGATAGGAGATACGCAGTATTTT.

Ten or more counts support this clonotype. V usage is TRBV11-2 and J usage is TRBJ2-7; weak D call: TRBD1 (5 bases). The V end lost 3 bases, the J end lost 1 base, and 13 bases lay between the germline ends. Per germline, CDR1 SGHAT and CDR2 FQNNGV. The CDR3 is made up of 15 amino acids. This CDR3 reads CASSFGAGPSYEQYF. Here the CDR3 DNA reads TGTGCCAGCAGCTTTGGGGCTGGCCCTTCCTACGAGCAGTACTTC. Full variable domain (outside the CDR3, taken from reference TRBV11-2 and TRBJ2-7): EAGVAQSPRYKIIEKRQSVAFWCNPISGHATLYWYQQILGQGPKLLIQFQNNGVVDDSQLPKDRFSAERLKGVDSTLKIQPAKLEDSAVYLCASSFGAGPSYEQYFGPGTRLTVT.

The chain has TRBV12-3 or TRBV12-4 and TRBJ2-7; perhaps TRBD1 as D (7 bases). V lost 5 bases, J lost 1 base, and 12 bases lay in between. The CDR3 runs to 14 residues. The CDR3 region is CASSHQGGSYEQYF. CDR3 bases: TGTGCCAGCAGTCACCAGGGGGGTTCCTACGAGCAGTACTTC.

To note about this clonotype: The junction departs from germline at one end; a sequencing error may be responsible. V and J are TRBV6-1 and TRBJ2-7; D is undetermined. The J call is in doubt because the DNA end fits TRBJ2-5 better. CDR1 and CDR2 (germline): MNHNS, SASEGT. The CDR3 runs 15 residues. This CDR3 reads CASSEQYSKEETQYF. The CDR3 bases are TGTGCTAGCAGTGAACAGTACAGCAAAGAAGAGACCCAGTACTTC.

This rearrangement joins TRBV5-4 to TRBJ2-4; no definite D call. Germline CDR1 is SGHNT and CDR2 is YYREEE (reference sequence). There are 14 residues in the CDR3. V was clipped by 4 bases and J by 0 bases, with 8 bases between them. This chain's CDR3 is CASSLYLAKNIQYF. The CDR3 region has the DNA TGTGCCAGCAGCCTATATCTAGCCAAAAACATTCAGTACTTC. Supplemented by reference TRBV5-4 and TRBJ2-4, the full variable domain reads ETGVTQSPTHLIKTRGQQVTLRCSSQSGHNTVSWYQQALGQGPQFIFQYYREEENGRGNFPPRFSGLQFPNYSSELNVNALELDDSALYLCASSLYLAKNIQYFGAGTRLSVL.

The chain links TRBV28 to TRBJ1-1, with 7 positions matching TRBD1. The ends lost 4 bases at V and 0 bases at J; junction bases unmatched: 11. The germline V gene has CDR1 MDHEN and CDR2 SYDVKM. The CDR3 runs 17 residues. CDR3 bases: TGTGCCAGCAGTTCCTTAGCGACAGGGTATATGAACACTGAAGCTTTCTTT. Its translation: CASSSLATGYMNTEAFF.

The gene calls are TRBV2 and TRBJ2-2; D is ambiguous. Trimming took off 7 bases at V and 7 bases at J, with 13 bases between the two ends. There are 13 residues in the CDR3. CDR1 is SNHLY and CDR2 is FYNNEI in the germline V gene. CDR3 residues: CASKDVQDGELFF. In nucleotides, the CDR3 is TGTGCCAGCAAGGATGTTCAGGACGGGGAGCTGTTTTTT. Variable domain in full (rest from reference TRBV2 and TRBJ2-2): EPEVTQTPSHQVTQMGQEVILRCVPISNHLYFYWYRQILGQKVEFLVSFYNNEISEKSEIFDDQFSVERPDGSNFTLKIRSTKLEDSAMYFCASKDVQDGELFFGEGSRLTVL.

The CDR3 region has the DNA TGTGCCAGCAGGACCCACATGGGGGGCATTCAGTACTTC. Encoded protein: CASRTHMGGIQYF. J is TRBJ2-4 and V is TRBV6-7; a weak D match, TRBD2 (6 bases). TRBV6-7 is sorted into the ORF group, with uncertain function. The CDR3 contains 13 residues. Trimming took 6 bases from V and 9 from J, leaving 15 bases between them.

The rearrangement joins TRBV12-3 or TRBV12-4 to TRBJ2-3; 11 nucleotides agree with TRBD2. Germline trimming cut 4 bases from V and 3 bases from J; bases unmatched to any gene: 3. This CDR3 spans 15 amino acids. The CDR3 DNA reads TGTGCCAGCAGTTCTAGCGGGAGGACTACAGATACGCAGTATTTT. Its protein is CASSSSGRTTDTQYF.

The rearrangement uses TRBV6-2 or TRBV6-3 and TRBJ2-7; 10 bases are a match to TRBD2. Looked up from germline, CDR1 is MNHEY and CDR2 is SVGEGT. V lost 4 bases to trimming and J lost 5 bases; unmatched junction nucleotides: 8. This CDR3 has 15 residues. The CDR3 here is CASSLSSGRIDEQYF. CDR3 nucleotide sequence: TGTGCCAGCAGTTTAAGTAGCGGGAGGATAGACGAGCAGTACTTC.

Comments on this clonotype: A read error may account for a junction end that differs from germline. This chain uses TRBV28 with TRBJ2-1; D call uncertain. CDR3 length: 13 residues. In germline, CDR1 is MDHEN, CDR2 SYDVKM. This CDR3 reads CASSLKGVHEQFF. The DNA of the CDR3 is TGTGCTAGCAGTTTAAAGGGTGTCCATGAGCAGTTCTTC.

In this sample, this clonotype turned up a few times. Possible read error: a much larger clone is one base away. V and J are TRBV11-2 and TRBJ2-3; D ambiguous. Germline CDR1 reads SGHAT; CDR2 reads FQNNGV. The CDR3 is made up of 13 amino acids. The CDR3 protein is CAGSSRSTDTQYF. The CDR3 region has the DNA TGTGCCGGCAGCTCGCGGAGCACAGATACGCAGTATTTT.

On this clonotype itself: At one of its ends the junction is not consistent with the germline gene, which may arise from a read error. The rearrangement links TRBV12-3 or TRBV12-4 to TRBJ2-1; D is unclear. The length of the CDR3 is 13 residues. CDR3 sequence (DNA): TGTGCCACCAGTCACTCCCCGGGCGATGAGCGGTTCTTC. Its translation: CATSHSPGDERFF.

Comment on this clonotype: The junction does not match germline at one end; this may be a read error. The chain links TRBV11-2 to TRBJ2-7; 10 bases are a match to TRBD1. The CDR3 contains 16 residues. Germline-derived CDR1 and CDR2 are SGHAT and FQNNGV. The CDR3 DNA follows: TGTGCCAGCACCTTAGGGACAGGGGCCGAACCCTACGAGCAGTACTTC. This codes for CASTLGTGAEPYEQYF.

The chain has TRBV13 and TRBJ2-7; TRBD1 is a possible D gene (6 bases). Deletions cut 5 bases from V and 4 bases from J, with 21 bases between. The V gene's germline CDR1 is PRHDT and CDR2 FYEKMQ (reference sequence). The CDR3 spans 16 residues. This chain's CDR3 is CASSPRRSGRGYEQYF. The CDR3 DNA follows: TGTGCCAGCAGCCCACGCCGGAGTGGCAGGGGATACGAGCAGTACTTC.

This clonotype showed up just a few times. This may be a read error: a much more frequent sequence differs by one nucleotide. The V and J genes are TRBV11-2 and TRBJ2-1; the match to TRBD1 covers 9 bases. This CDR3 comprises 16 residues. Germline V gene sequence: CDR1 SGHAT, CDR2 FQNNGV. The CDR3 region is CASILGGQGYYNEQFF. DNA of the CDR3: TGTGCCAGCATCTTAGGGGGACAGGGATATTACAATGAGCAGTTCTTC.

This clonotype was counted at least ten times. CDR3 sequence reads: CASSLEEGDTQYF. The CDR3 DNA sequence: TGTGCCAGCAGCTTAGAAGAAGGAGATACGCAGTATTTT. The chain joins TRBV11-2 to TRBJ2-3; D remains ambiguous. Trimming left V 0 bases short and J 5 bases short, with 6 bases between. The CDR3 is 13 amino acids. Germline CDR1 is SGHAT and CDR2 is FQNNGV.

This clonotype was detected once. This chain joins TRBV6-1 and TRBJ2-1; possible D gene TRBD1, 6 bases. V shed 5 bases and J shed 12 bases, with 14 bases lying between them. Germline CDR1 MNHNS, CDR2 SASEGT. CDR3 length: 12 amino acids. This chain's CDR3 is CASSQGGPGQFF. CDR3 sequence (DNA): TGTGCCAGCAGTCAAGGGGGACCAGGGCAGTTCTTC.

For this clonotype: The CDR3 end shows no conserved phenylalanine or tryptophan, and so a read error is likely. This chain links TRBV6-6 with TRBJ2-7; 8 nucleotides align to TRBD2. After removal of 6 bases from V and 5 bases from J, the junction contained 9 bases not matched to a gene. Germline CDR1 is MNHNY and CDR2 is SVGAGI (reference sequence). This CDR3 has 14 amino acids. CDR3 nucleotide sequence: TGTGCCAGCAGCCTCTTCACGGGGGGGAACGAGCAGTACCTC. It codes for CASSLFTGGNEQYL.